These 20 T cell receptor beta chains were all obtained from the same sample, sequenced in a study of regulatory T cells in long-lasting Graves disease. Library construction for TCR beta used iRepertoire HTBI primers and Arm-PCR of CDR3 regions. TCRdb fed the multiplex PCR reads into MiXCR, producing one record per CDR3 protein. The table shows approximately 310,000 distinct CDR3 sequences, with 18% occurring only once. Time point described: newly diagnosed GD, antithyroid drugs for less than 3 months. RNA extracted from PBMCs served as the sequencing template. The source material was peripheral blood mononuclear cells (PBMCs), sampled at new diagnosis, from a patient treated with antithyroid drugs. Receptor source: a female donor with Graves disease.

Many counts were recorded for this clonotype. The chain is built from TRBV20-1 and TRBJ1-5; 8 nucleotides align to TRBD1. Per the germline V gene, CDR1 is DFQATT and CDR2 is SNEGSKA (reference sequence). The CDR3 runs to 14 residues. Trimming at V came to 4 bases and at J to 7 bases, leaving 9 bases not matched to a gene. The CDR3 loop is CSAKPTGVRQPQHF. The CDR3 nucleotides are TGCAGTGCTAAACCGACAGGGGTTAGGCAGCCCCAGCATTTT.

This sequence joins TRBV2 and TRBJ2-3; D perhaps matches TRBD2 (6 bases). The germline V gene encodes CDR1 SNHLY and CDR2 FYNNEI. The CDR3 runs to 15 residues. The V gene lost 3 bases and the J gene lost 2 bases, with 12 bases spanning the gap. The CDR3 DNA sequence: TGTGCCAGCAGTGAGTGGGACTCCCACACAGATACGCAGTATTTT. Translation: CASSEWDSHTDTQYF.

A note on this clonotype: The junction differs from germline at one of its ends, possibly a read error. The chain uses TRBV20-1 and TRBJ2-1, with TRBD2 as a possible D gene (5 bases). The CDR3 is 14 amino acids. Germline V gives CDR1 DFQATT, CDR2 SNEGSKA (reference sequence). This CDR3 is CSARSAGPYSEQFF. The CDR3 DNA reads as TGCAGTGCTAGATCTGCGGGTCCTTACAGTGAGCAGTTCTTC.

The sample holds many counts of this clonotype. The genes are TRBV7-8 and TRBJ2-1, with D unclear. Germline V CDR1 and CDR2: SGHVS, FQNEAQ. The V gene lost 1 base and the J gene lost 7 bases, with 5 bases spanning the gap. The CDR3 runs 12 residues. The CDR3 DNA is TGTGCCAGCAGCTTAGTTCAGAATGAGCAGTTCTTC. Amino acids: CASSLVQNEQFF. The variable domain in full, with the rest retrieved from reference TRBV7-8 and TRBJ2-1, is GAGVSQSPRYKVAKRGQDVALRCDPISGHVSLFWYQQALGQGPEFLTYFQNEAQLDKSGLPSDRFFAERPEGSVSTLKIQRTQQEDSAVYLCASSLVQNEQFFGPGTRLTVL.

This clonotype was counted ten times or more. V usage is TRBV5-1 and J usage is TRBJ1-1; D is unclear. The CDR3 is 15 residues long. Germline V gene lookup returns CDR1 SGHRS and CDR2 YFSETQ. V was shortened by 4 bases and J by 0 bases, with 13 bases between the two germline ends. The CDR3 reads CASSPVREVNTEAFF. The CDR3 DNA follows: TGCGCCAGCAGCCCGGTACGGGAGGTGAACACTGAAGCTTTCTTT.

On this clonotype: Given a far larger clone just one base away, this is likely a sequencing read error. The chain combines TRBV12-3 or TRBV12-4 with TRBJ2-3, with TRBD1 identical over 8 bases. The CDR3 is made up of 14 amino acids. CDR3 nucleotides: TGTGCCAACAGTGAGACAGGGGTGGGAGATACGCAGTATTTT. It is translated as CANSETGVGDTQYF.

The V gene is TRBV11-2, the J gene TRBJ2-7; the D call may be TRBD1 or TRBD2 (6 bases each). Germline-derived CDR1 and CDR2 are SGHAT and FQNNGV. There are 17 residues in the CDR3. With 4 bases removed from V and 4 bases from J, the gap between germline ends came to 23 bases. CDR3 in amino acids: CASSSPTGAAGLYEQYF. The DNA of the CDR3 is TGTGCCAGCAGCTCCCCGACGGGGGCCGCCGGCCTTTACGAGCAGTACTTC.

The chain uses TRBV18 and TRBJ2-6, with D perhaps TRBD1 (5 bases). Germline loops: CDR1 KGHSH, CDR2 LQKENI. This CDR3 comprises 16 residues. V lost 6 bases to trimming and J lost 0 bases, with 12 bases between them. The CDR3 loop is CASSPTGSSGANVLTF. The DNA for the CDR3 is TGTGCCAGCTCCCCAACAGGTAGCTCTGGGGCCAACGTCCTGACTTTC.

In its sample, this clonotype was seen many times. The CDR3 is CASSKGTAGAYEQYF. The CDR3 bases are TGTGCCAGCAGCAAAGGGACCGCGGGGGCGTACGAGCAGTACTTC. This sequence joins TRBV3-1 and TRBJ2-7; weak D call: TRBD2 (7 bases). This CDR3 has 15 residues. The ends were cut back, 5 bases at V and 4 bases at J, with 18 bases in the middle. Germline loops: CDR1 LGHDT, CDR2 YNNKEL (reference sequence).

This clonotype was detected ten times or more. The V call is TRBV11-2, the J call TRBJ2-7; TRBD1 might be the D (6 bases). The CDR3 consists of 16 residues. Per germline, CDR1 SGHAT and CDR2 FQNNGV. Trimming took off 5 bases at V and 2 bases at J, with 19 bases between the two ends. The CDR3 reads CASSTPSDRNTYEQYF. The CDR3 bases are TGTGCCAGCAGCACCCCGTCGGACAGAAATACCTACGAGCAGTACTTC.

This clonotype was counted at least ten times. The rearrangement links TRBV12-3 or TRBV12-4 to TRBJ2-6, with D perhaps being TRBD1 or TRBD2 (5 bases each). The CDR3 consists of 17 residues. Trimming took 5 bases from V and 4 from J, leaving 18 bases between them. This CDR3 is CASSIYVRGSGANVLTF. The CDR3 coding sequence is TGTGCCAGCAGTATATACGTCCGGGGCTCCGGGGCCAACGTCCTGACTTTC.

This clonotype was found many times. The chain couples TRBV2 to TRBJ1-2; the match to TRBD1 covers 7 bases. This CDR3 comprises 13 residues. V shed 11 bases and J 8 bases; nucleotides not matched to a gene: 14. Per germline, CDR1 SNHLY and CDR2 FYNNEI. The CDR3 region is CAGDDRQGWGYTF. CDR3 sequence (DNA): TGTGCCGGGGACGATCGACAGGGTTGGGGCTACACCTTC.

This clonotype was seen repeatedly, ten times or more. The chain couples TRBV12-5 to TRBJ2-4, with 8 bases that match TRBD2. This CDR3 comprises 17 residues. Trimming at V came to 6 bases and at J to 2 bases, leaving 12 bases not matched to a gene. Germline-derived CDR1 and CDR2 are LGHNT and FRNRAP. CDR3 residues: CASGTVPLAGTKNIQYF. CDR3 nucleotides: TGTGCTAGTGGCACCGTTCCCCTAGCGGGCACCAAAAACATTCAGTACTTC.

A few counts support this clonotype. The chain joins TRBV9 to TRBJ1-2; a weak D match, TRBD1 (6 bases). CDR1 is SGDLS and CDR2 is YYNGEE in the germline V gene. The CDR3 totals 14 residues. The germline V and J ends were trimmed by 0 bases and 4 bases, with 10 bases remaining between them. Written as DNA, the CDR3 is TGTGCCAGCAGCGTAGCAGGGGAAGGCTATGGCTACACCTTC. It translates to CASSVAGEGYGYTF.

A few counts support this clonotype. The rearrangement uses TRBV9 and TRBJ1-2; possible D gene TRBD1, 5 bases. In germline, CDR1 is SGDLS, CDR2 YYNGEE. V lost 5 bases, J lost 8 bases, and 10 bases lay in between. The CDR3 has 11 residues. Here the CDR3 DNA reads TGTGCCAGCAGGGCAGGGAAGGGCTACACCTTC. The encoded protein is CASRAGKGYTF.

This clonotype was seen a few times. The chain combines TRBV7-2 with TRBJ2-3; tentative D call: TRBD2 (6 bases). Trimming cost V 6 bases and J 1 base, with 11 bases left between them. This CDR3 is built from 14 residues. Per germline, CDR1 SGHTA and CDR2 FQGNSA. The CDR3 coding sequence is TGTGCCAGCAGACCGTCGGGGGGCACAGATACGCAGTATTTT. Amino acids: CASRPSGGTDTQYF.

There are many counts of this clonotype. The V gene is TRBV6-5, the J gene TRBJ2-5; D remains ambiguous. The germline V gene encodes CDR1 MNHEY and CDR2 SVGAGI. CDR3 length equals 13 residues. V was clipped by 4 bases and J by 4 bases, with 10 bases between them. The DNA of the CDR3 is TGTGCCAGCAGTTTCGGACGGATAGAGACCCAGTACTTC. This gives the protein CASSFGRIETQYF.

This clonotype showed up many times. The chain joins TRBV27 to TRBJ2-2, with 7 positions matching TRBD2. Germline V CDR1 and CDR2: MNHEY, SMNVEV (reference sequence). Trimming cost V 5 bases and J 3 bases; bases outside gene matches: 6. The CDR3 sequence is 15 residues long. The CDR3 DNA reads TGTGCCAGCAGTGGGCTAGCGGTAGACACCGGGGAGCTGTTTTTT. Translation: CASSGLAVDTGELFF.

This clonotype has a handful of counts. J is TRBJ1-2 and V is TRBV14; a weak D match, TRBD1 (5 bases). The V and J ends lost 1 base and 3 bases respectively, with 12 bases between them. This CDR3 spans 15 amino acids. CDR1 SGHDN and CDR2 FVKESK come from the germline V gene. This CDR3 reads CASSQVRGVDYGYTF. The CDR3 nucleotides are TGTGCCAGCAGCCAAGTGCGGGGGGTGGACTATGGCTACACCTTC.

Note on this clonotype: A much larger clone differs from this one at a single base, so this may be a read error. The V call is TRBV7-9, the J call TRBJ2-7; D is ambiguous. The length of the CDR3 is 13 residues. The germline CDR1 and CDR2 sequences are SEHNR and FQNEAQ (reference sequence). CDR3 coding DNA: TGTGCCAGCAGCCCTGGTCTCAACTACGGGCAGTACTTC. Protein: CASSPGLNYGQYF.